This T cell receptor beta chain comes out of a study of shared clonotypes between healthy human individuals (dated by TCRdb to 2020 to 2022). Regarding the research as a whole: The cohort included a few men and two women between 18 and 49 years of age. For each donor, CD4 naive and CD4 memory were each run on three plates, CD8 naive on two plates, and CD8 memory on one plate. To estimate repertoire size and how much clonotypes are shared between individuals, the study performed deep sequencing of blood TCR repertoires from five healthy adults. To increase sequencing depth and limit assay-specific biases, TCR repertoire library preparation and sequencing were carried out by different laboratories using diverse techniques. Between about 0.85 and 9.5 billion PBMCs per donor were obtained by leukapheresis.

Healthy HIV-negative adults with no recently reported acute infections or vaccinations were included as donors. All donors were Caucasian adults living in Nashville, Tennessee, USA. CD4+ T cells were enriched by magnetic negative selection; naive cells were then positively selected on CD45RA, and the negative fraction formed the memory subset. Blood was obtained by leukapheresis, after which PBMCs were separated by Ficoll-Histopaque density gradient centrifugation and cryopreserved in liquid nitrogen vapor phase. Analytical flow cytometry was used to check the purity and quantity of every magnetically sorted T cell population. Genomic DNA was isolated from each sorted fraction and quantified by UV absorbance on a Nanodrop 2000c. Beyond this particular receptor, the publication reports: Even with the large sequencing depth, rarefaction of the sorted-subset datasets indicated that sequencing was incomplete. Pairwise subsampling led to the expectation that sequencing depth would affect the degree of clonotype sharing among donors. Clonotypes shared by all four sorted-subset donors showed higher generation probabilities than non-shared clonotypes. Sampling was limited to blood, and TCR repertoires in tissue likely differ from TCR repertoires in blood. Larger estimated clonotype richness was generally found for naive subsets than for memory subsets. The small number of donors limited the genetic and exposure-history diversity represented. About 4.5% of naive CD4, roughly 3.5% of naive CD8, approximately 2% of memory CD4, and 0.4% of memory CD8 clonotypes were shared across a few donors.

Using the deep immunoSEQ assay, multiplex PCR amplified TCR CDR3 regions from genomic DNA. For each cell subset, the extracted genomic DNA was distributed evenly across all wells of several immunoSEQ 96-well plates, and each plate served as one replicate. For sorted subsets, 200 to 250 ng of genomic DNA, equivalent to some 30,000 T cell genomes, went into each replicate PCR. Purified libraries were quantified with a Qubit 3.0 fluorometer, sized on a Bioanalyzer 2100, and re-quantified with the KAPA Library Quantification kit. Every immunoSEQ 96-well plate was sequenced on a dedicated single-read 150-cycle Illumina NextSeq 550 flow cell. In the original analysis: The immunoSEQ output contained only junctional sequences without quality scores, so filtering could not match that applied to full-length reads. To assign V/J genes and CDR3, sequences were annotated using PyIR, a Python wrapper for IgBLAST v1.9, with IMGT germline references. Reads were filtered out if the reads had weak V/J assignments (E-value above 1e-6), no CDR3, stop codons, out-of-frame junctions, or ambiguous translated residues. V3J clonotypes were defined as sequences sharing the same inferred V gene, J gene, and CDR3 amino acid sequence. To compute the percentage overlap between repertoires, the number of shared unique clonotypes was divided by the size of the smaller repertoire. Three approaches were used to assess repertoire richness: RTK rarefaction, the Chao1 estimator, and Recon v2.1 estimates of unobserved clonotypes. Generation probabilities for all TCRbeta clonotypes obtained by the gDNA method from several donors were computed using OLGA. TCRdb holds this immuneACCESS table with in-frame rearrangements only. Some clones are missing; in checked studies, unresolved V genes explain under half, and the rest has no known cause. V and J calls and clone size are as listed in that table; D and trimming were resolved from the DNA. Here the sample has roughly 500,000 clones; around 95% occur a single time. Approximately 0.067% of the sample is taken by the ten largest.

As concerns this clone: The target of this receptor is not known. Base qualities were left out, and no much larger clone turns up one base away.

V trim: 5 bases; J trim: 11 bases; unmatched bases: 9. From the germline V gene (reference sequence), CDR1 is MNHEY and CDR2 is SMNVEV. Inclusive of the bounding cysteine and phenylalanine, the CDR3 is 13 residues long. The DNA shown is the 39-base CDR3, in frame from base 1. The source material was naive CD4+ T cells sorted from blood. The cell subset or site label on this specimen signifies: CD45RA+ positively selected. The chain couples TRBV27 to TRBJ1-2; 9 bases in the junction line up with TRBD1. This receptor was taken from a woman aged 25 to 45 in good health. The CDR3 protein sequence reads: CASSPLQGARYTF. The sequenced DNA: TGTGCCAGCAGTCCGCTACAGGGGGCGCGGTACACCTTC.